This entry features one T cell receptor beta chain sequence. This sample is drawn from a study of shared clonotypes between healthy human individuals. Study information: Per donor, CD8 memory used one plate, CD8 naive used two, CD4 memory used three and CD4 naive used three.

Study donors comprised healthy, HIV-negative adults devoid of recent acute infection or vaccination. Deep was the level used in running the assay. Each replicate PCR on the sorted subsets used 150 to 200 ng DNA (around 30,000 T cell genomes). Clones were read by immunoSEQ multiplex PCR, and TCRdb kept only the in-frame ones, dropping some. The profile shows approximately 530,000 clones, about 96% of them singletons. The germline CDR1 and CDR2 sequences are MNHNS and SASEGT. V was pared by 3 bases and J by 4 bases, with 5 bases of the junction left unmatched. The CDR3 extends over 14 amino acids. The genes are TRBV6-1 and TRBJ2-7; TRBD1 agrees at 8 bases. The sequence derives from a woman under 40 in good health. Material: naive CD4+ T cells sorted from blood. The subset is: CD45RA+ positively selected. CDR3 bases: TGTGCCAGCAGTGAGGGACAGGCGACTTACGAGCAGTACTTC. Protein product: CASSEGQATYEQYF.